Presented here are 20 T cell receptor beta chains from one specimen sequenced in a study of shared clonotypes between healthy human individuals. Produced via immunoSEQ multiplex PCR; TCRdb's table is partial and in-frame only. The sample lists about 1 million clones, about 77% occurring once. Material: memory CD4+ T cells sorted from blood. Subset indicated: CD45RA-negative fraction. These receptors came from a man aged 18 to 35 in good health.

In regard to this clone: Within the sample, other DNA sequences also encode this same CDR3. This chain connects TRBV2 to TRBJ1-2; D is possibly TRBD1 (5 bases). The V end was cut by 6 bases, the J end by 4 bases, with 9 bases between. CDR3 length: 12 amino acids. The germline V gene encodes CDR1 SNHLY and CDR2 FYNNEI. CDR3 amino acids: CASRQGTYGYTF. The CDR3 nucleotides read TGTGCCAGCAGGCAAGGGACCTATGGCTACACCTTC.

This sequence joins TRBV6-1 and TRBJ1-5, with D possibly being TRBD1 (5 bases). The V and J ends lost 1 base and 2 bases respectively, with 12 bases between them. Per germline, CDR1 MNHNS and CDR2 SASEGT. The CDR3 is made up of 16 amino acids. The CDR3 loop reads CASSEGSVRGNQPQHF. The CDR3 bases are TGTGCCAGCAGTGAAGGTTCAGTCAGGGGCAATCAGCCCCAGCATTTT.

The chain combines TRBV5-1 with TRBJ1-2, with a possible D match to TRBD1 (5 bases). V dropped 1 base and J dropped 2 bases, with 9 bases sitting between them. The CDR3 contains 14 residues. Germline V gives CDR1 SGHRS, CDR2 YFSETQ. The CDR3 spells CASSLYAGNYGYTF. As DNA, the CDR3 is TGCGCCAGCAGCTTGTACGCAGGGAACTATGGCTACACCTTC.

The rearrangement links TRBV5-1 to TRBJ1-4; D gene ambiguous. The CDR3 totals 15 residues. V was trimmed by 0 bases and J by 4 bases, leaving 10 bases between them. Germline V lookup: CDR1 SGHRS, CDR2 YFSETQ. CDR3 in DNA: TGCGCCAGCAGCTTGGAACGGGCTATTAATGAAAAACTGTTTTTT. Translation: CASSLERAINEKLFF.

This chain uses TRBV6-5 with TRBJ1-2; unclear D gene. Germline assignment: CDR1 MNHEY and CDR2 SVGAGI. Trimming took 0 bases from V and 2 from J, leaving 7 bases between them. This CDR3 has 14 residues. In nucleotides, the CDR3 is TGTGCCAGCAGTTACTCGATGGGGAACTATGGCTACACCTTC. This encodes CASSYSMGNYGYTF.

The CDR3 region is CSVEVLDTQYF. The CDR3 bases are TGCAGCGTTGAAGTGCTCGATACGCAGTATTTT. V is TRBV29-1 and J is TRBJ2-3; D remains unclear. The V gene lost 1 base and the J gene lost 6 bases, with 5 bases spanning the gap. The CDR3 totals 11 residues. Germline V gene data show CDR1 as SQVTM and CDR2 as ANQGSEA.

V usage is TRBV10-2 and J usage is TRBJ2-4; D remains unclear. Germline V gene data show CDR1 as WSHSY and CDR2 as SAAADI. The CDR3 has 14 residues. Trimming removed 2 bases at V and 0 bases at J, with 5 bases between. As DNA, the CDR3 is TGCGCCAGCAGTGAGGGGATAGCCAAAAACATTCAGTACTTC. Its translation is CASSEGIAKNIQYF.

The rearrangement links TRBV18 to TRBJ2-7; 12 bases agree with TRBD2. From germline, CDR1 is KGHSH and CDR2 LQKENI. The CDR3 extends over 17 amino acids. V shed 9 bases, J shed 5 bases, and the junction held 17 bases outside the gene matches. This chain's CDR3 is CASSPSRRGLAGDEQYF. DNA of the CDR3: TGTGCCAGTAGTCCCTCACGCCGGGGACTAGCGGGTGACGAGCAGTACTTC. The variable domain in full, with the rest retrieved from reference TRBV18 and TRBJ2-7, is NAGVMQNPRHLVRRRGQEARLRCSPMKGHSHVYWYRQLPEEGLKFMVYLQKENIIDESGMPKERFSAEFPKEGPSILRIQQVVRGDSAAYFCASSPSRRGLAGDEQYFGPGTRLTVT.

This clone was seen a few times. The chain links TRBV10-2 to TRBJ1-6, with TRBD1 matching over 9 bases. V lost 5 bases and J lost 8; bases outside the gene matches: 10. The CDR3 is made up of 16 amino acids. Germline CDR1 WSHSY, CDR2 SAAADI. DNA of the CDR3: TGCGCCAGCAGTTGGGGGCCGGGACAGGGAGATTCACCCCTCCACTTT. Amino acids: CASSWGPGQGDSPLHF.

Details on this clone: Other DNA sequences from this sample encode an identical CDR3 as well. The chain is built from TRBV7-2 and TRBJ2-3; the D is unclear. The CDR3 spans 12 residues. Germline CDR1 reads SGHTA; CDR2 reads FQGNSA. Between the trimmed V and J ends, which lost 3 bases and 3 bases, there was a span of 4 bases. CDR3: CASSFLTDTQYF. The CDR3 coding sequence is TGTGCCAGCAGCTTCCTAACAGATACGCAGTATTTT.

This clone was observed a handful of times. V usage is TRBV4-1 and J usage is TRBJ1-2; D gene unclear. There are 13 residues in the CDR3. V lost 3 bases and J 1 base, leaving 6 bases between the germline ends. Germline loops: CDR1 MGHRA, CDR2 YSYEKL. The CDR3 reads CASSQTVNYGYTF. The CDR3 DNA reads TGCGCCAGCAGCCAGACGGTTAACTATGGCTACACCTTC.

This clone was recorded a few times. For the CDR3, the DNA is TGTGCCAGTAGCCGGGCGGGACAGGGGCCCTCTGGGGCCAACGTCCTGACTTTC. It is translated as CASSRAGQGPSGANVLTF. The chain couples TRBV19 to TRBJ2-6, with 10 bases identical to TRBD1. The germline V gene encodes CDR1 LNHDA and CDR2 SQIVND (reference sequence). V dropped 6 bases and J dropped 0; count of bases not matched to a gene: 8. The CDR3 sequence is 18 residues long.

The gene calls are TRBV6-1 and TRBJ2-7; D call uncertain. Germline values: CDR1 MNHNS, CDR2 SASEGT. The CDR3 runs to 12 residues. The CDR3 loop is CAVTGPHYEQYF. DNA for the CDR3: TGTGCTGTTACCGGGCCTCACTACGAGCAGTACTTC.

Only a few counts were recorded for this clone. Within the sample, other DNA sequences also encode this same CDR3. The CDR3 region has the DNA TGTGCCAGCAGCCTGGAAGGGGGCCGGAACACTGAAGCTTTCTTT. It codes for CASSLEGGRNTEAFF. The chain couples TRBV5-4 to TRBJ1-1; 7 bases line up with TRBD1. Trimming at V came to 4 bases and at J to 1 base, leaving 7 bases not matched to a gene. Germline V gene lookup returns CDR1 SGHNT and CDR2 YYREEE (reference sequence). The CDR3 is 15 residues long.

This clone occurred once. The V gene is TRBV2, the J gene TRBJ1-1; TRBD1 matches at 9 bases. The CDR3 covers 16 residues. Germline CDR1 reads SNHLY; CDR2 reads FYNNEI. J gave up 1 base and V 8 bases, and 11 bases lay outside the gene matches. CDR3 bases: TGTGCCAGCCAAGTGCCACGGGACAGGGCGAACACTGAAGCTTTCTTT. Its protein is CASQVPRDRANTEAFF.

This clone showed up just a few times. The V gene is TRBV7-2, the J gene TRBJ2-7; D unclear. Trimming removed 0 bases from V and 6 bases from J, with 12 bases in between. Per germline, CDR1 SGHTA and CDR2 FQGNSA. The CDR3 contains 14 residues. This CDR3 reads CASSLASPPGEQYF. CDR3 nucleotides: TGTGCCAGCAGCTTAGCTAGCCCCCCGGGCGAGCAGTACTTC.

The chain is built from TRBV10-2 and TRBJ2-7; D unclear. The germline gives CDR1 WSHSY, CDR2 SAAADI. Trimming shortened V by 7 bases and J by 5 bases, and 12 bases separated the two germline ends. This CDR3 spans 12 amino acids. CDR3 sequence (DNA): TGCGCCAGCATGAGGCAAGGGAACGAGCAGTACTTC. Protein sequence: CASMRQGNEQYF.

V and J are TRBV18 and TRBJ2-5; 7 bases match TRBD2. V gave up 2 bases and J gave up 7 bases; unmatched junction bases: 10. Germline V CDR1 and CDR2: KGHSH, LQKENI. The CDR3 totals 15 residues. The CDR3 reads CASSPAGTNIPTQYF. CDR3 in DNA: TGTGCCAGCTCACCAGCCGGGACTAATATCCCGACCCAGTACTTC. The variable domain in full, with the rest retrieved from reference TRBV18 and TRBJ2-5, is NAGVMQNPRHLVRRRGQEARLRCSPMKGHSHVYWYRQLPEEGLKFMVYLQKENIIDESGMPKERFSAEFPKEGPSILRIQQVVRGDSAAYFCASSPAGTNIPTQYFGPGTRLLVL.

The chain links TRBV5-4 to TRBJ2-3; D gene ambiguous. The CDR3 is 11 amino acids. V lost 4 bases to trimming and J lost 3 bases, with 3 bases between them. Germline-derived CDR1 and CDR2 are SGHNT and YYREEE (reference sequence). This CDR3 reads CASSHTDTQYF. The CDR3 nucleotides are TGTGCCAGCAGCCATACAGATACGCAGTATTTT.

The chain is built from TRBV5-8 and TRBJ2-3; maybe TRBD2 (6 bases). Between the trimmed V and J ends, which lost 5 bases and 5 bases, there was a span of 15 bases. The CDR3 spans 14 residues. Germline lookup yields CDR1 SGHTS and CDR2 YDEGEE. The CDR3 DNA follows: TGTGCCAGCAGGACCGGGACTGTAGGAGATACGCAGTATTTT. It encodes CASRTGTVGDTQYF.